This T cell receptor (beta chain) originates from a study of human T cells and chemical hapten exposure. General study findings and limits: Relative to controls, expanded TCRs formed significantly more large CDR3 similarity clusters.

CDR1 and CDR2 from the germline V gene are MGHRA and YSYEKL. CDR3 length: 16 amino acids. Losses at the gene ends were 1 base for V and 5 bases for J; bases not matched to a gene: 7. Points on this clonotype: No antigen is known for it.

As to time point: pre-sensitization, week 0. Sample treatment: therapeutic diphenylcyclopropenone sensitization with weekly scalp DPC. MiXCR was run by TCRdb on the RACE reads, yielding one entry per CDR3 protein. The sample comprises approximately 260,000 distinct CDR3 sequences, about 8.6% of which are singletons, and 2% to 2.5% rests with the top ten. The chain links TRBV4-1 to TRBJ2-1, with 8 positions matching TRBD2. The starting material was whole blood, obtained in connection with sensitization to the hapten diphenylcyclopropenone (DPC). This TCR was sampled from a woman aged 40 to 49 with alopecia areata. Some clones in this sample may be carry-over from other donors' samples. CDR3: CASSQGNSGVDNEQFF. CDR3 nucleotides: TGCGCCAGCAGCCAAGGGAATAGCGGGGTTGACAATGAGCAGTTCTTC.